This TCR beta chain originates from a study of cytotoxic CD8 clonotypes in ibrutinib-treated CLL. The overall study: Response material was collected after a median around 12 months of treatment, range 6 to 36. General study points: Against age-matched healthy donors, baseline clonality ran higher and tracked circulating CD8+ T-cell counts. Public clonotypes proved infrequent, and on treatment they shrank or remained steady.

Sequencing sought depths of 1 in 200,000 to 1 in 1 million T cells. Profiling relied on immunoSEQ multiplex PCR, and the TCRdb table lists in-frame clones only, not all of them. The data contain roughly 28,000 clones, about three fifths of them seen just once; the ten biggest clones take up 12% to 15%. The germline CDR1 and CDR2 sequences are SGHRS and YFSETQ. This CDR3 has 14 amino acids. V shed 5 bases and J 10 bases; nucleotides not matched to a gene: 9. Regarding this clone: Its antigen remains unidentified.

The rearrangement links TRBV5-1 to TRBJ1-6, with 7 bases matching TRBD1. The material sequenced was PBMCs, taken before ibrutinib treatment. The receptor's source is a human donor with chronic lymphocytic leukemia. The CDR3 sequence: CASSFDRAFSPLHF. The CDR3 coding sequence is TGCGCCAGCAGTTTCGACAGGGCCTTCTCACCCCTCCACTTT.